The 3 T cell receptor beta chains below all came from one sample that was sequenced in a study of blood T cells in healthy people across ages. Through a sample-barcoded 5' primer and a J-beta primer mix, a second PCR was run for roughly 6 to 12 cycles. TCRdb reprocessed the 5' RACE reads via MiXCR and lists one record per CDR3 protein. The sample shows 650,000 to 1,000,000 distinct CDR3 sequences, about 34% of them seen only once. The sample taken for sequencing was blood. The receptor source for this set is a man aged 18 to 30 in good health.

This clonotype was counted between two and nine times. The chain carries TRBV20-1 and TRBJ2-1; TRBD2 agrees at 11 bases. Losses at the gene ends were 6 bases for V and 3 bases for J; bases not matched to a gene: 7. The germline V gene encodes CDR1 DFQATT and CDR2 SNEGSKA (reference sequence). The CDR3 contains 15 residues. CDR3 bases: TGCAGTGCGGTGGGACTAGCGGCGGTCTACAATGAGCAGTTCTTC. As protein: CSAVGLAAVYNEQFF.

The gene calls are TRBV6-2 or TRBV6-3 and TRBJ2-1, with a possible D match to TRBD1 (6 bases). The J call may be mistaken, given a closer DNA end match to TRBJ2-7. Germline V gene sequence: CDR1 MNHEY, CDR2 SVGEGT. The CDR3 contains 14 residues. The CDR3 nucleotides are TGTGCCAGCAGGCCGGACAGCTGGTCCAATGAGCAGTACTTC. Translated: CASRPDSWSNEQYF.

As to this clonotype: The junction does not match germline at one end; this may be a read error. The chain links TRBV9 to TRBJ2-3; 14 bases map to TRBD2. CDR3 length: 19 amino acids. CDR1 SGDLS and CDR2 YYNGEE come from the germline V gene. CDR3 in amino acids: CASSLQTGLAGEIPDTLYF. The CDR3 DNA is TGTGCCAGCAGCCTGCAAACGGGACTAGCGGGGGAGATACCCGATACGCTGTATTTT.